A selection of T cell receptor beta chains follows, all from one sample in a study of blood T cell repertoires in COVID-19. Sequenced by immunoSEQ multiplex PCR; TCRdb stores in-frame clones only, minus some. This repertoire shows about 200,000 clones, 89% found once; its top ten account for about 6%. Input material: peripheral blood. The receptors were gathered from a man in his sixties who had recovered from COVID-19. Both conserved end residues are part of each CDR3. A D gene is named only where the DNA matches it firmly. Some rows mark clone size as missing; the rest say once, few, many or name a class of expanded clone.

V: TRBV7-3; size: -; J: TRBJ2-7; D: -; CDR3: CASSLDRSSYEQYF; DNA: TGTGCCAGCAGCTTAGACAGGAGCTCCTACGAGCAGTACTTC
V: TRBV28; size: once; J: TRBJ2-1; D: TRBD2; CDR3: CASSFRGGLAGNEQFF; DNA: TGTGCCAGCAGTTTCCGAGGGGGACTAGCGGGGAATGAGCAGTTCTTC
V: TRBV16; size: -; J: TRBJ1-4; D: -; CDR3: CASSQSPGRKEKLFF; DNA: TGTGCCAGCAGCCAATCCCCAGGTAGAAAGGAAAAACTGTTTTTT
V: TRBV11-3; size: -; J: TRBJ2-5; D: -; CDR3: CASSLVAGADGETQYF; DNA: TGTGCCAGCAGCTTAGTCGCGGGGGCCGACGGGGAGACCCAGTACTTC
V: TRBV30; size: -; J: TRBJ1-4; D: -; CDR3: CACRKGADREKLFF; DNA: TGTGCCTGCCGGAAGGGAGCGGATCGAGAAAAACTGTTTTTT
V: TRBV29-1; size: -; J: TRBJ2-3; D: -; CDR3: CSASKGLSTDTQYF; DNA: TGCAGCGCCTCCAAGGGGCTAAGCACAGATACGCAGTATTTT
V: TRBV28; size: -; J: TRBJ2-7; D: TRBD1; CDR3: CASSSPGTGSYEQYF; DNA: TGTGCCAGCAGTTCCCCCGGGACAGGGAGTTACGAGCAGTACTTC
V: TRBV6-1; size: -; J: TRBJ2-1; D: TRBD1; CDR3: CASSGYTGQGASNEQFF; DNA: TGTGCCAGCAGTGGTTATACCGGACAGGGGGCCTCAAATGAGCAGTTCTTC
V: TRBV27; size: once; J: TRBJ2-3; D: -; CDR3: CASSYKTGNTDTQYF; DNA: TGTGCCAGCAGCTATAAGACAGGAAACACAGATACGCAGTATTTT
V: TRBV6-6; size: -; J: TRBJ1-4; D: TRBD1; CDR3: CASSYGQGDYNEKLFF; DNA: TGTGCCAGCAGTTACGGACAGGGAGACTATAATGAAAAACTGTTTTTT
V: TRBV28; size: -; J: TRBJ1-5; D: -; CDR3: CASNYLAGHNQPQHF; DNA: TGTGCCAGCAACTACTTGGCAGGGCACAATCAGCCCCAGCATTTT
V: TRBV27; size: -; J: TRBJ1-2; D: -; CDR3: CASSLEGYGYTF; DNA: TGTGCCAGCAGTTTAGAGGGCTATGGCTACACCTTC